The T cell receptor (beta chain) under discussion was sequenced for a study of T-cell reconstitution after alpha-beta-depleted transplantation in children. Unique molecular identifiers were built into the TCRbeta library. TCRdb re-derived calls from the PCR reads in MiXCR, one entry per CDR3 protein. The sample includes about 610,000 distinct CDR3 sequences, about 11% seen only once; the top ten take about 4.3%. The specimen comprised PBMCs from the stem cell graft donor, sampled from the stem cell graft. This clonotype was obtained from a human donor who donated a stem cell graft to a child with acute myeloid leukemia.

The DNA of the CDR3 is TGCGCCAGCAGCCCGGTTGTGACTAGCGGGAGAAATGAGCAGTTCTTC. As protein: CASSPVVTSGRNEQFF. The V and J genes are TRBV5-1 and TRBJ2-1; 12 nucleotides align to TRBD2. This CDR3 is built from 16 residues. Germline-derived CDR1 and CDR2 are SGHRS and YFSETQ. Trimming removed 4 bases from V and 7 bases from J; junction bases left unmatched: 9.